This T cell receptor beta chain was documented in a study of T cells in Graves' hyperthyroidism and ophthalmopathy. If no ophthalmopathy progression occurred within 18 months, Graves' hyperthyroidism was stable. PBMCs were derived from 7.5 to 10 ml fresh peripheral blood. Germline V gene sequence: CDR1 MGHRA, CDR2 YSYEKL. V lost 5 bases, J lost 2 bases, and 19 bases lay in between. This CDR3 is built from 16 residues. Using RNA transcripts as the source, TCR beta CDR3 regions were amplified. A set of HTBI primers served as the primers for a first-round RT-PCR of the TCR CDR3. TCRdb reanalysed the multiplex PCR reads using MiXCR and keeps one entry per CDR3 protein. Of about 560,000 distinct CDR3 sequences in the sample, 11% to 15% were seen once.

The sample was blood. The chain uses TRBV4-1 and TRBJ2-7; no clear D. The TCR originated in a woman in her thirties or forties with Graves' hyperthyroidism. For the CDR3, the DNA is TGCGCCAGCAGCGACCACAGTGATACACGAACCTACGAGCAGTACTTC. This sequence encodes CASSDHSDTRTYEQYF.